This T cell receptor beta chain was found in a study of T cells in Graves' hyperthyroidism and ophthalmopathy. Researchers amplified the TCR beta CDR3 regions from RNA transcripts. Researchers ran a first-round RT-PCR on the TCR CDR3 using the HTBI primer set. TCRdb redid the calling of the multiplex PCR reads with MiXCR, one entry per CDR3 protein. The sample includes under 300,000 distinct CDR3 sequences, just over 14% seen only once; the top ten take about an eighth. Many counts were recorded for this clonotype. Per germline, CDR1 MNHEY and CDR2 SMNVEV (reference sequence). V was shortened by 3 bases and J by 3 bases, with 6 bases between the two germline ends. The CDR3 is 13 amino acids. Ahead of any ophthalmopathy symptoms, the blood sample was obtained at the first diagnosis of hyperthyroidism.

This chain connects TRBV27 to TRBJ2-1; D not certain. The TCR was taken from a woman aged 40 to 50 with Graves' hyperthyroidism that later progressed to Graves' ophthalmopathy. What was sequenced was blood. The CDR3 coding sequence is TGTGCCAGCAGTTTTTACTTCTACAATGAGCAGTTCTTC. Translation gives CASSFYFYNEQFF.